The 14 T cell receptor beta chains below come from one sample, sequenced in a study of Ad26.COV2.S vaccination and SARS-CoV-2 variants. The treatment is: over 15 received Ad26.COV2.S at low or high dose, single or two shots; several received placebo; per-sample allocation not given. Day 63 after the first injection of vaccine or placebo was the sampling time. TCRdb keeps only in-frame clones here, not all; method: immunoSEQ multiplex PCR. This sample yields 200,000 to 300,000 clones, of which approximately 88% are seen a single time; around 10% belongs to the top ten. The input for sequencing was peripheral blood, taken in a trial of Ad26.COV2.S vaccine versus placebo. Every receptor here comes from a person aged 18 to 59 who received the Ad26.COV2.S COVID-19 vaccine or a placebo.

The V gene is TRBV4-3, the J gene TRBJ2-1; a possible D gene is TRBD1 (6 bases). CDR3 length equals 18 residues. The germline gives CDR1 LGHNA, CDR2 YSLEER. V was pared by 0 bases and J by 5 bases, with 20 bases between. The CDR3 nucleotides read TGCGCCAGCAGCCAAGATTTCCCAGGATTGGGGGCCAACAATGAGCAGTTCTTC. It is translated as CASSQDFPGLGANNEQFF.

The chain links TRBV7-6 to TRBJ2-3; 10 nucleotides line up with TRBD2. Losses at the gene ends were 1 base for V and 1 base for J; bases not matched to a gene: 2. CDR1 is SGHVS and CDR2 is FNYEAQ in the germline V gene. The CDR3 is 16 residues long. This CDR3 is CASSLGLAGGTDTQYF. CDR3 DNA sequence: TGTGCCAGCAGCTTAGGACTAGCGGGCGGCACAGATACGCAGTATTTT.

The rearrangement uses TRBV6-6 and TRBJ1-3; maybe TRBD1 (6 bases). This CDR3 region has 15 residues. Between the trimmed V and J ends, which lost 6 bases and 8 bases, there was a span of 20 bases. From germline, CDR1 is MNHNY and CDR2 SVGAGI (reference sequence). The CDR3 nucleotides read TGTGCCAGCAGACCGACAGGCGGCCTCTATGACACCATATATTTT. This sequence encodes CASRPTGGLYDTIYF.

A few counts support this clone. The J gene is TRBJ2-2, the V gene TRBV4-3; the D gene is possibly TRBD2 (5 bases). V was pared by 5 bases and J by 1 base, with 11 bases between. Germline V gives CDR1 LGHNA, CDR2 YSLEER. The CDR3 loop spans 15 amino acids. The CDR3 DNA reads TGCGCCAGCAGCGGCAATCGGGGGAACACCGGGGAGCTGTTTTTT. This translates into CASSGNRGNTGELFF.

The chain combines TRBV4-3 with TRBJ2-7; D is perhaps TRBD1 (6 bases). Germline V gene lookup returns CDR1 LGHNA and CDR2 YSLEER. This CDR3 spans 13 amino acids. V gave up 2 bases and J gave up 7 bases, with 12 bases separating them. The chain's CDR3 is CASSQQQGWEQYF. CDR3 bases: TGCGCCAGCAGCCAACAACAGGGTTGGGAGCAGTACTTC.

V and J are TRBV2 and TRBJ2-5; D unresolved. V was pared by 4 bases and J by 5 bases, with 14 bases between. This CDR3 spans 14 amino acids. Per the germline V gene, CDR1 is SNHLY and CDR2 is FYNNEI. As DNA, the CDR3 is TGTGCCAGCAGTGTAATGACCCCTCCGGAGACCCAGTACTTC. This translates into CASSVMTPPETQYF.

This chain uses TRBV19 with TRBJ2-1, with D possibly TRBD1 on 5 matching bases. Germline loops: CDR1 LNHDA, CDR2 SQIVND (reference sequence). The CDR3 is made up of 15 amino acids. Trimming took 2 bases from V and 6 from J, leaving 14 bases between them. Here the CDR3 DNA reads TGTGCCAGTAGTATATTTAGGGGCGTCGGCAATGAGCAGTTCTTC. Protein sequence: CASSIFRGVGNEQFF.

V usage is TRBV7-6 and J usage is TRBJ2-3; a weak D match, TRBD1 (5 bases). The CDR3 extends over 15 amino acids. Germline V lookup: CDR1 SGHVS, CDR2 FNYEAQ. Trimming took off 5 bases at V and 5 bases at J, with 17 bases between the two ends. This CDR3 is CASSPGQGKKDTQYF. The CDR3 DNA is TGTGCCAGCAGCCCAGGGCAGGGAAAAAAAGATACGCAGTATTTT. The whole variable domain, remainder taken from reference TRBV7-6 and TRBJ2-3, is GAGVSQSPRYKVTKRGQDVALRCDPISGHVSLYWYRQALGQGPEFLTYFNYEAQQDKSGLPNDRFSAERPEGSISTLTIQRTEQRDSAMYRCASSPGQGKKDTQYFGPGTRLTVL.

V usage is TRBV19 and J usage is TRBJ2-1; 8 bases align to TRBD2. CDR1 is LNHDA and CDR2 is SQIVND in the germline V gene (reference sequence). After removal of 1 base from V and 10 bases from J, the junction contained 6 bases not matched to a gene. CDR3 length equals 14 residues. The CDR3 region is CASSIAGGQEEQFF. The CDR3 nucleotides are TGTGCCAGTAGTATAGCGGGAGGGCAGGAAGAGCAGTTCTTC.

The rearrangement joins TRBV4-3 to TRBJ2-7; D remains ambiguous. Germline V gene sequence: CDR1 LGHNA, CDR2 YSLEER. V gave up 4 bases and J gave up 5 bases, with 15 bases separating them. The length of the CDR3 is 14 residues. This CDR3 reads CASSLRPSVDEQYF. CDR3 bases: TGCGCCAGCAGCCTACGACCCTCAGTTGACGAGCAGTACTTC.

The rearrangement links TRBV7-2 to TRBJ2-1; a possible D gene is TRBD1 (6 bases). The germline CDR1 and CDR2 sequences are SGHTA and FQGNSA. V dropped 1 base and J dropped 6 bases, with 16 bases sitting between them. CDR3 size: 16 residues. CDR3 sequence reads: CASSLVGQGKVNEQFF. CDR3 DNA: TGTGCCAGCAGCTTAGTAGGCCAGGGGAAAGTCAATGAGCAGTTCTTC.

The chain uses TRBV27 and TRBJ2-4, with 11 positions matching TRBD1. Germline trimming cut 2 bases from V and 3 bases from J; bases unmatched to any gene: 3. CDR1 MNHEY and CDR2 SMNVEV come from the germline V gene (reference sequence). The CDR3 contains 16 residues. CDR3 amino acids: CASSLGTGGIKNIQYF. Here the CDR3 DNA reads TGTGCCAGCAGTTTAGGGACAGGGGGAATCAAAAACATTCAGTACTTC.

In its sample, this clone was seen a few times. This sequence joins TRBV7-2 and TRBJ1-5; D perhaps matches TRBD1 (6 bases). The CDR3 consists of 20 residues. Germline lookup yields CDR1 SGHTA and CDR2 FQGNSA. V was shortened by 0 bases and J by 2 bases, with 23 bases between the two germline ends. The CDR3 reads CASSLARGQVRTFGNQPQHF. The CDR3 DNA reads TGTGCCAGCAGCTTAGCTCGGGGGCAGGTGAGGACCTTCGGCAATCAGCCCCAGCATTTT.

This chain links TRBV12-3 or TRBV12-4 with TRBJ2-5; D may be TRBD1 (6 bases). The CDR3 length is 13 residues. V was cut by 7 bases and J by 1 base, with 10 bases left in between. DNA of the CDR3: TGTGCCAGCACCACAGGGAGCCAAGAGACCCAGTACTTC. Its protein is CASTTGSQETQYF.